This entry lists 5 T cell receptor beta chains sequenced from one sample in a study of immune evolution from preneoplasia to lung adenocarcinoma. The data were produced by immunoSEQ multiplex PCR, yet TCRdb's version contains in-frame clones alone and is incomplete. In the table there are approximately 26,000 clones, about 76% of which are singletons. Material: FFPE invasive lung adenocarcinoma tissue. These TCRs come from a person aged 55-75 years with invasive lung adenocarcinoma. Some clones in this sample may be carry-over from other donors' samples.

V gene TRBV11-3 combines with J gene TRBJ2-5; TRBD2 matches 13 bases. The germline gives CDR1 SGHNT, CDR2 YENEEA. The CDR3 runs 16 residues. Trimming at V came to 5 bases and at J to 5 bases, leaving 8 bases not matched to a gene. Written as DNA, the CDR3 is TGTGCCAGCAGCGAAGGACTAGCGGGAGTTCAGGAGACCCAGTACTTC. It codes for CASSEGLAGVQETQYF.

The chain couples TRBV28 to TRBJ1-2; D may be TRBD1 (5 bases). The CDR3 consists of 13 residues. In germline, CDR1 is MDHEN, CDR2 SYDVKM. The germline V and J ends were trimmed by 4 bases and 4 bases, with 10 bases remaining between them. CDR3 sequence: CASSSGRGYGYTF. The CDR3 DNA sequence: TGTGCCAGCAGTTCAGGGAGGGGCTATGGCTACACCTTC.

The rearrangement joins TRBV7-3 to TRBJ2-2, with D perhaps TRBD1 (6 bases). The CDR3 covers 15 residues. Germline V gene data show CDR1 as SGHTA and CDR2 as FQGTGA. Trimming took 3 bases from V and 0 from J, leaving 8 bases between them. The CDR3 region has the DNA TGTGCCAGCAGCTTCGGGACACCGAACACCGGGGAGCTGTTTTTT. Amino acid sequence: CASSFGTPNTGELFF.

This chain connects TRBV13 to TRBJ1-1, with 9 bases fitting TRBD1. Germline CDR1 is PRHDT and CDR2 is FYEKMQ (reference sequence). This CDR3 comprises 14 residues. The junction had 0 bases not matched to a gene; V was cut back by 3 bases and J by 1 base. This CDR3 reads CASSLGQGNTEAFF. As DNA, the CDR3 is TGTGCCAGCAGCTTGGGACAGGGGAACACTGAAGCTTTCTTT.

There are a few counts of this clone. This CDR3 reads CASSAQRTSGRGTQYF. CDR3 DNA: TGTGCCAGCAGTGCGCAAAGGACTAGCGGTAGGGGGACCCAGTACTTC. The rearrangement uses TRBV2 and TRBJ2-5, with 10 nucleotides matching TRBD2. CDR3 length equals 16 residues. Per the germline V gene, CDR1 is SNHLY and CDR2 is FYNNEI. V trimming: 4 bases; J trimming: 7 bases; junction bases outside the gene matches: 12.